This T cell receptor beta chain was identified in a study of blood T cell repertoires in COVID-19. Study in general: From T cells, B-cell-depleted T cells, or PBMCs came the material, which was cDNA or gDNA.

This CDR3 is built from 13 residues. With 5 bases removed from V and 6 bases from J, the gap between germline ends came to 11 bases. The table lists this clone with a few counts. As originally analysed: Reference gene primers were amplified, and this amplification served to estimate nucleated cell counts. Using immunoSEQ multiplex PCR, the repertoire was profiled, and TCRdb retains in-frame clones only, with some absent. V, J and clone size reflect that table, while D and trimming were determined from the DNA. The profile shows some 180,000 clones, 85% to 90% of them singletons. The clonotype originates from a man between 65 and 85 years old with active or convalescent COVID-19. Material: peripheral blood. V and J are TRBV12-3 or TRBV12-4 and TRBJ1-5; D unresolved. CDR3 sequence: CASSGGEGQPQHF. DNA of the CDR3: TGTGCCAGCAGTGGCGGCGAGGGTCAGCCCCAGCATTTT.